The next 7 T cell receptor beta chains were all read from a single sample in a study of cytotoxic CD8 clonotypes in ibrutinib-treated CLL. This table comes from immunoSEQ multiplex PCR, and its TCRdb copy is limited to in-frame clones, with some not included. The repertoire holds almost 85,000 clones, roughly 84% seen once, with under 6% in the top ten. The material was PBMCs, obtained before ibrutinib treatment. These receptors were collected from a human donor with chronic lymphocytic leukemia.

CDR3 residues: CAIAPSGQETQYF. In nucleotides, the CDR3 is TGTGCCATCGCCCCTAGCGGCCAAGAGACCCAGTACTTC. The chain carries TRBV10-3 and TRBJ2-5, with TRBD2 matching 7 bases. There are 13 residues in the CDR3. Per germline, CDR1 ENHRY and CDR2 SYGVKD. Unmatched junction bases numbered 4, after V lost 8 bases and J lost 1 base.

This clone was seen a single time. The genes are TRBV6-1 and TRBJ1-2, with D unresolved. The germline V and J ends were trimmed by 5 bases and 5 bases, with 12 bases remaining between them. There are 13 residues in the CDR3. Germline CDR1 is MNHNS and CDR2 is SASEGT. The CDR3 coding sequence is TGTGCCAGCAGTCGAAGACGTGAATATGGCTACACCTTC. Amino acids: CASSRRREYGYTF.

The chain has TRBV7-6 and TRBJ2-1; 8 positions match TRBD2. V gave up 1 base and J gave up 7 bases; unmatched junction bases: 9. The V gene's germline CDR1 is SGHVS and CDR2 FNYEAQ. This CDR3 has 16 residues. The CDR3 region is CASSLDTAGEVNEQFF. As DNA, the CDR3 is TGTGCCAGCAGCTTAGATACAGCGGGAGAGGTAAATGAGCAGTTCTTC.

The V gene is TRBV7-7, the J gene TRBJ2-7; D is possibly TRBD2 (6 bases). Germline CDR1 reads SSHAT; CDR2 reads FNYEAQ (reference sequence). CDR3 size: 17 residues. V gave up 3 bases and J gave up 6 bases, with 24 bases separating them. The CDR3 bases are TGTGCCAGCAGCTTTTGTCAACGCAGGCATTTCGGGGGCGAGCAGTACTTC. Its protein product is CASSFCQRRHFGGEQYF.

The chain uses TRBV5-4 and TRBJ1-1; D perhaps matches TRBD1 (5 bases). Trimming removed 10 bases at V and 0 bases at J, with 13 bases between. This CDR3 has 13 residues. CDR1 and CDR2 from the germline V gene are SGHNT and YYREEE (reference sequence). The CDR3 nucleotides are TGTGCCTATCAGACAGACATGAACACTGAAGCTTTCTTT. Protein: CAYQTDMNTEAFF.

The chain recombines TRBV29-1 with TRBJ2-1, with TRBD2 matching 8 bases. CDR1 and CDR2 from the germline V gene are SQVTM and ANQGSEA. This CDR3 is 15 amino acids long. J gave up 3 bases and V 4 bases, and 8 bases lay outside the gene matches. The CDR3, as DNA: TGCAGCGTTGCTCTATCGGGAGGGAACTACAATGAGCAGTTCTTC. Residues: CSVALSGGNYNEQFF.

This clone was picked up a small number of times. CDR3 protein: CASSIASGRPQSEQYF. DNA for the CDR3: TGTGCCAGTAGTATCGCTAGCGGGAGACCCCAGAGCGAGCAGTACTTC. The rearrangement joins TRBV19 to TRBJ2-7, with 10 bases lining up with TRBD2. The CDR3 contains 16 residues. Losses at the gene ends were 3 bases for V and 6 bases for J; bases not matched to a gene: 11. Per the germline V gene, CDR1 is LNHDA and CDR2 is SQIVND (reference sequence).